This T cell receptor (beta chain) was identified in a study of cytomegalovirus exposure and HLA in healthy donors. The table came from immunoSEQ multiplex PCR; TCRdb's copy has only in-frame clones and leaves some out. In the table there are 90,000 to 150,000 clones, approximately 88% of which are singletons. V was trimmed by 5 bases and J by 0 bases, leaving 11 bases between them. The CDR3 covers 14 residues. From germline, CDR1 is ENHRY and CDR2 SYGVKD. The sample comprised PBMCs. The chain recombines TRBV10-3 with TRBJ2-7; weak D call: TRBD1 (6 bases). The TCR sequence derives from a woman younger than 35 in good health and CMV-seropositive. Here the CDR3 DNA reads TGTGCCATCAGTAGACAGGCGACCTCCTACGAGCAGTACTTC. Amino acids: CAISRQATSYEQYF.